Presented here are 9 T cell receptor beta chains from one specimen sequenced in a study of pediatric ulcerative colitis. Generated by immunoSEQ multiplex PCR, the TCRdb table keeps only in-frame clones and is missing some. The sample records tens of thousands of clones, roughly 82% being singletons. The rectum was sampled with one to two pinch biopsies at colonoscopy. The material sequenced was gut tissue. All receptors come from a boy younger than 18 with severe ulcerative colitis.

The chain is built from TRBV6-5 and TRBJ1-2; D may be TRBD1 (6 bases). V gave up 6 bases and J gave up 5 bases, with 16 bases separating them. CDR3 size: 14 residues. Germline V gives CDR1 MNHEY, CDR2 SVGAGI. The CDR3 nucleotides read TGTGCCAGCAGCCCAAATGGACAGACATATGGCTACACCTTC. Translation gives CASSPNGQTYGYTF.

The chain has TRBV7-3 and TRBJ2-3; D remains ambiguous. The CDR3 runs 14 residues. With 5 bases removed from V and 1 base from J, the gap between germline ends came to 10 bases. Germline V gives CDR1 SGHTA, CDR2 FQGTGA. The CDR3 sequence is CASSPGPGTDTQYF. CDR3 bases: TGTGCCAGCAGCCCAGGACCTGGCACAGATACGCAGTATTTT.

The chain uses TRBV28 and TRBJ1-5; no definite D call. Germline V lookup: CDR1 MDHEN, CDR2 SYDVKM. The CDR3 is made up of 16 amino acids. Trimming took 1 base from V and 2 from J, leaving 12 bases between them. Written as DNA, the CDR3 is TGTGCCAGCAGTTTATACCGGGGAGCGGGCAATCAGCCCCAGCATTTT. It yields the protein CASSLYRGAGNQPQHF. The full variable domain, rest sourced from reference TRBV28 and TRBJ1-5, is DVKVTQSSRYLVKRTGEKVFLECVQDMDHENMFWYRQDPGLGLRLIYFSYDVKMKEKGDIPEGYSVSREKKERFSLILESASTNQTSMYLCASSLYRGAGNQPQHFGDGTRLSIL.

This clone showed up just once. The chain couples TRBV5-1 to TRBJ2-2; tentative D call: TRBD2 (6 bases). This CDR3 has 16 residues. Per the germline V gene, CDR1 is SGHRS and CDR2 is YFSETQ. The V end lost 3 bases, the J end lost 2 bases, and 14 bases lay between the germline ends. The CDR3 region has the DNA TGCGCCAGCAGCTGGCGGGACGGACAAAACACCGGGGAGCTGTTTTTT. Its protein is CASSWRDGQNTGELFF. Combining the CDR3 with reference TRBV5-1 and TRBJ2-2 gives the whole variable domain KAGVTQTPRYLIKTRGQQVTLSCSPISGHRSVSWYQQTPGQGLQFLFEYFSETQRNKGNFPGRFSGRQFSNSRSEMNVSTLELGDSALYLCASSWRDGQNTGELFFGEGSRLTVL.

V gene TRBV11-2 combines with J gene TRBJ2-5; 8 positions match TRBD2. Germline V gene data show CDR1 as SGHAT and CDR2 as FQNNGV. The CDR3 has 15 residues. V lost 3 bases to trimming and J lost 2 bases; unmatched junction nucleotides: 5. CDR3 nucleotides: TGTGCCAGCAGCTTGTCGGGGGGGGCACAAGAGACCCAGTACTTC. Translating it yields CASSLSGGAQETQYF. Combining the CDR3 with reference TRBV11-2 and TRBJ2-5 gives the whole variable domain EAGVAQSPRYKIIEKRQSVAFWCNPISGHATLYWYQQILGQGPKLLIQFQNNGVVDDSQLPKDRFSAERLKGVDSTLKIQPAKLEDSAVYLCASSLSGGAQETQYFGPGTRLLVL.

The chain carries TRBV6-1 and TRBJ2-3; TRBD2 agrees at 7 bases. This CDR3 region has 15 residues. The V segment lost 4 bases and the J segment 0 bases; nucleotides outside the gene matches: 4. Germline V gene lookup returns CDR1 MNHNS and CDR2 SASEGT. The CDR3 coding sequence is TGTGCCAGCAGTGCCCTGGGGGGGAGCACAGATACGCAGTATTTT. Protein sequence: CASSALGGSTDTQYF.

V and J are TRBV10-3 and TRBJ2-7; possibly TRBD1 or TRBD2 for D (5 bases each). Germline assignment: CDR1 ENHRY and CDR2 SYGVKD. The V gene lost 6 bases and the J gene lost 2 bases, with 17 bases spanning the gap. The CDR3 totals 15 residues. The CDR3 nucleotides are TGTGCCATCAGCGTAGCTTGGGGGTCTACCTACGAGCAGTACTTC. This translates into CAISVAWGSTYEQYF.

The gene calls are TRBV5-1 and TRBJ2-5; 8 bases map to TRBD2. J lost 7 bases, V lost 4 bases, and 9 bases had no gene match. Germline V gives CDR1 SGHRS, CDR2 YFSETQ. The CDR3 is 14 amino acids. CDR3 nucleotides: TGCGCCAGCAGCCCCGGTCTAGCGGGCGGGACCCAGTACTTC. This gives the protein CASSPGLAGGTQYF.

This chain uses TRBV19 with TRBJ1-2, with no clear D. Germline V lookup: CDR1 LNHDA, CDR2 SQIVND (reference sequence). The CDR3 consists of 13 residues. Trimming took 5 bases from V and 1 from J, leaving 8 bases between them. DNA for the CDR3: TGTGCCAGTAGTCGCGGGGTTAACTATGGCTACACCTTC. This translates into CASSRGVNYGYTF.